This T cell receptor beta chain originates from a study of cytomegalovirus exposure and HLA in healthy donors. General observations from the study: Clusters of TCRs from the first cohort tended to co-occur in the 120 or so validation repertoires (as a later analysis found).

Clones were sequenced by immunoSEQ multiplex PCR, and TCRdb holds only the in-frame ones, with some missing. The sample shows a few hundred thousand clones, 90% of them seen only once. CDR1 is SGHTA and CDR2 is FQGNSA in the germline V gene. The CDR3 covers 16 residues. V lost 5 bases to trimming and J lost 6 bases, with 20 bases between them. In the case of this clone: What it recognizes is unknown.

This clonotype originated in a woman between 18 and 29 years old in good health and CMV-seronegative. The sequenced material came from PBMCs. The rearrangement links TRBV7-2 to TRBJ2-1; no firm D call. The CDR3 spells CASSPDSPFIVNEQFF. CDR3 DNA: TGTGCCAGCAGCCCCGACTCCCCTTTCATTGTCAATGAGCAGTTCTTC.